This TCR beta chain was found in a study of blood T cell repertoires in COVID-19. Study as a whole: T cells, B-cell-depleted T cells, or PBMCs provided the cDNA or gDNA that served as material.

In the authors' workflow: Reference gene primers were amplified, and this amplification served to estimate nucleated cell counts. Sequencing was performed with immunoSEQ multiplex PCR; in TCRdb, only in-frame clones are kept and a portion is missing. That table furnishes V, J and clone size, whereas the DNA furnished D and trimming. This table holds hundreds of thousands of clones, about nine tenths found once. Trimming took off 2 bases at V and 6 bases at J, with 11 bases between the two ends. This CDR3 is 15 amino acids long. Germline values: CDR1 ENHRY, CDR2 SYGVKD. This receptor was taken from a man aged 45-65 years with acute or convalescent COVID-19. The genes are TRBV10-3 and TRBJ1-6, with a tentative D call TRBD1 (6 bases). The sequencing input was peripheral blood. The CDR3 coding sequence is TGTGCCATCAGTGAGAGGGAACAGGGTAATTCACCCCTCCACTTT. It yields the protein CAISEREQGNSPLHF.